This T cell receptor (beta chain) stems from a study of blood T cell repertoires in COVID-19. About the research overall: Material from acute and convalescent COVID-19 was sourced from the United States, Italy and Spain. From T cells, B-cell-depleted T cells, or PBMCs came the material, which was cDNA or gDNA.

Authors' processing steps: For nucleated cells, counts were estimated from reference gene primer amplification. Profiled with immunoSEQ multiplex PCR; TCRdb holds only in-frame clones, not every one. That table gives V, J and clone size, and the DNA gave D and trimming. The sample shows about 180,000 clones, 80% to 90% of them seen only once. Germline loops: CDR1 MNHEY, CDR2 SVGEGT. The CDR3 loop spans 17 amino acids. Trimming pared 3 bases from V and 0 bases from J, leaving 15 bases between. V usage is TRBV6-2 or TRBV6-3 and J usage is TRBJ1-5, with D maybe TRBD1 (5 bases). The sequence was collected from a middle-aged man with active or convalescent COVID-19. Sequenced sample: peripheral blood. The chain's CDR3 is CASSYGRTIYSNQPQHF. DNA for the CDR3: TGTGCCAGCAGTTATGGTAGGACAATTTATAGCAATCAGCCCCAGCATTTT.